The 14 T cell receptor beta chains listed next were all sequenced from one sample in a study of Graves' ophthalmopathy and Graves' hyperthyroidism. Amplified TCR beta CDR3 regions were obtained using RNA transcripts as template. First-round RT-PCR used HTBI primers; second-round multiplex PCR followed. TCRdb passed the multiplex PCR reads through MiXCR, listing each CDR3 protein once. This sample has 500,000 to 600,000 distinct CDR3 sequences, with under 40% found just once. Material for sequencing was peripheral blood or thyroid tissue (not recorded which). Receptors originate from an adult man with Graves' hyperthyroidism.

This clonotype showed up just a few times. The CDR3, as DNA: TGTGCCAGTATTGGGGCAGGGTTCGAAGCTTTCTTT. Amino acid sequence: CASIGAGFEAFF. This sequence joins TRBV19 and TRBJ1-1; D is possibly TRBD1 (5 bases). V shed 7 bases and J shed 8 bases, with 14 bases lying between them. Per the germline V gene, CDR1 is LNHDA and CDR2 is SQIVND (reference sequence). The CDR3 has 12 residues. The full variable domain, with the rest looked up from reference TRBV19 and TRBJ1-1, is DGGITQSPKYLFRKEGQNVTLSCEQNLNHDAMYWYRQDPGQGLRLIYYSQIVNDFQKGDIAEGYSVSREKKESFPLTVTSAQKNPTAFYLCASIGAGFEAFFGQGTRLTVV.

This clonotype turned up a few times. V gene TRBV6-1 combines with J gene TRBJ2-6; a possible D gene is TRBD2 (6 bases). Per germline, CDR1 MNHNS and CDR2 SASEGT. The V gene lost 2 bases and the J gene lost 4 bases, with 9 bases spanning the gap. There are 15 residues in the CDR3. The CDR3 region is CASSEQGGGANVLTF. CDR3 DNA sequence: TGTGCCAGCAGTGAACAGGGAGGAGGGGCCAACGTCCTGACTTTC.

To note about this clonotype: Likely a read error: the CDR3 ends without its conserved phenylalanine or tryptophan. The chain links TRBV2 to TRBJ1-6; D unresolved. Germline-derived CDR1 and CDR2 are SNHLY and FYNNEI. This CDR3 is 15 amino acids long. The germline V and J ends were trimmed by 1 base and 9 bases, with 13 bases remaining between them. The CDR3 region is CASSEGTSSGSPLHL. In DNA form, the CDR3 reads TGTGCCAGCAGTGAAGGGACCTCTAGTGGTTCACCCCTCCACCTT.

The chain employs TRBV6-5 and TRBJ2-2, with 9 bases aligning to TRBD2. Germline V gives CDR1 MNHEY, CDR2 SVGAGI. This CDR3 spans 15 amino acids. The V and J ends lost 6 bases and 3 bases, in that order; junction bases with no gene match: 5. The CDR3 sequence: CASSRGLAYTGELFF. The CDR3, as DNA: TGTGCCAGCAGCCGCGGACTAGCGTACACCGGGGAGCTGTTTTTT.

The genes are TRBV5-1 and TRBJ1-6; 8 bases align to TRBD1. Germline V gives CDR1 SGHRS, CDR2 YFSETQ. V lost 5 bases, J lost 6 bases, and 13 bases stayed unmatched. This CDR3 has 17 residues. The CDR3: CASSLIPGGGFNSPLHF. DNA of the CDR3: TGCGCCAGCAGTTTAATACCAGGGGGCGGCTTTAATTCACCCCTCCACTTT.

This clonotype came up a few times. J is TRBJ1-1 and V is TRBV4-1; a weak D match, TRBD1 (6 bases). The germline gives CDR1 MGHRA, CDR2 YSYEKL. The length of the CDR3 is 13 residues. Trimming removed 6 bases at V and 2 bases at J, with 10 bases between. CDR3 in amino acids: CASRTGENTEAFF. For the CDR3, the DNA is TGCGCCAGCAGGACAGGAGAAAACACTGAAGCTTTCTTT.

This clonotype has ten or more counts. The chain couples TRBV24-1 to TRBJ1-5; 9 nucleotides align to TRBD1. The CDR3 has 16 amino acids. The V gene's germline CDR1 is KGHDR and CDR2 SFDVKD. V shed 3 bases, J shed 1 base, and the junction held 3 bases outside the gene matches. In DNA, the CDR3 is TGTGCCACCAGTGATCCTGGACAGGGGAGCAATCAGCCCCAGCATTTT. Translating it yields CATSDPGQGSNQPQHF.

This clonotype was counted only a few times. This may be a read error, as it is one base from a much larger clone. This rearrangement joins TRBV20-1 to TRBJ2-5, with 8 nucleotides matching TRBD2. The CDR3 spans 12 residues. With 5 bases clipped from V and 4 bases from J, the junction kept 3 bases outside the gene matches. CDR1 and CDR2 from the germline V gene are DFQATT and SNEGSKA (reference sequence). As DNA, the CDR3 is TGCAGTGCTGGAGCGGGGGTAGAGACCCAGTACTTC. Translation: CSAGAGVETQYF.

This clonotype appeared many times. This rearrangement joins TRBV6-1 to TRBJ1-5; TRBD1 matches at 11 bases. From germline, CDR1 is MNHNS and CDR2 SASEGT. Trimming took 5 bases from V and 5 from J; bases not matched to a gene: 5. The CDR3 covers 15 residues. The CDR3 here is CASSLGTGGYQPQHF. In DNA form, the CDR3 reads TGTGCCAGCAGTTTAGGGACAGGGGGTTATCAGCCCCAGCATTTT.

The chain links TRBV11-2 to TRBJ2-3; a possible D gene is TRBD1 (5 bases). Germline assignment: CDR1 SGHAT and CDR2 FQNNGV. The CDR3 contains 14 residues. The V end was cut by 5 bases, the J end by 0 bases, with 9 bases between. CDR3 sequence reads: CASSQGHSTDTQYF. Here the CDR3 DNA reads TGTGCCAGCAGCCAGGGCCACAGCACAGATACGCAGTATTTT.

The gene calls are TRBV27 and TRBJ2-2; no clear D. Germline V gene lookup returns CDR1 MNHEY and CDR2 SMNVEV (reference sequence). V was clipped by 4 bases and J by 1 base, with 7 bases between them. The CDR3 loop spans 14 amino acids. CDR3 nucleotides: TGTGCCAGCAGTTATAGGGAGAACACCGGGGAGCTGTTTTTT. It is translated as CASSYRENTGELFF.

At least ten counts were recorded for this clonotype. CDR3 protein: CASSPWAPSGRGETQYF. The CDR3 nucleotides read TGTGCCAGCAGCCCTTGGGCGCCCTCGGGAAGGGGGGAGACCCAGTACTTC. This chain joins TRBV7-2 and TRBJ2-5, with D maybe TRBD1 (6 bases). With 5 bases removed from V and 5 bases from J, the gap between germline ends came to 24 bases. The CDR3 loop spans 17 amino acids. Looked up from germline, CDR1 is SGHTA and CDR2 is FQGNSA.

The chain uses TRBV20-1 and TRBJ2-5; TRBD1 aligns across 10 bases. The J call may be incorrect, as the DNA end agrees better with TRBJ2-7. This CDR3 spans 14 amino acids. In germline, CDR1 is DFQATT, CDR2 SNEGSKA (reference sequence). CDR3 nucleotides: TGCAGTGCTAGGACAGGGGGCCTAAATAACGAGCAGTACTTC. Amino acids: CSARTGGLNNEQYF.

This clonotype was counted many times. The V call is TRBV15, the J call TRBJ1-5; a possible D gene is TRBD1 (5 bases). CDR3 size: 13 residues. The V gene's germline CDR1 is LNHNV and CDR2 YYDKDF (reference sequence). Trimming removed 3 bases at V and 11 bases at J, with 14 bases between. CDR3 nucleotides: TGTGCCACCAGCAGGACAGCGGGGGAGACCCAGCATTTT. Amino acids: CATSRTAGETQHF.